A selection of T cell receptor beta chains follows, all from one sample in a study of CD8 T cells in Susac syndrome. A single record per CDR3 protein comes from TCRdb applying MiXCR to the immunoSEQ multiplex PCR reads. The sample yields 120,000 or so distinct CDR3 sequences, around 94% seen once. The specimen was CD8+ T cells from PBMCs. These receptors were taken from a human donor with Susac syndrome. CDR3s include the opening cysteine and the closing phenylalanine or tryptophan. D genes are given only for firm matches. Some rows have no size entry. The others give once, few or many, or a class for an expanded clone.

.	once	TRBV3-1	TRBJ2-1	CASSQALEQFF	TGTGCCAGCAGCCAAGCTCTTGAGCAGTTCTTC
TRBD1	.	TRBV7-9	TRBJ2-1	CASSPTGKAINEQFF	TGTGCCAGCAGCCCGACAGGGAAGGCTATCAATGAGCAGTTCTTC
TRBD1	.	TRBV7-9	TRBJ1-2	CASSFSTGRQNYGYTF	TGTGCCAGCAGCTTCTCGACAGGGCGGCAGAACTATGGCTACACCTTC
TRBD2	.	TRBV27	TRBJ2-1	CASSSRIPGTSFFF	TGTGCCAGCAGTTCCAGAATTCCGGGGACTAGCTTTTTCTTC
.	.	TRBV28	TRBJ2-1	CASSEGMNEQFF	TGTGCCAGCAGCGAAGGGATGAATGAGCAGTTCTTC
.	few	TRBV6-5	TRBJ2-7	CASSYSAGSYEQYF	TGTGCCAGCAGTTACTCTGCAGGATCCTACGAGCAGTACTTC
TRBD2	.	TRBV30	TRBJ2-7	CAWSLAGGSEQYF	TGTGCCTGGAGTCTAGCGGGGGGTAGCGAGCAGTACTTC
TRBD1	.	TRBV12-3/TRBV12-4	TRBJ2-5	CASSAPGQGASDLYQETQYF	TGTGCCAGCAGTGCACCGGGACAGGGGGCGTCGGACCTGTACCAAGAGACCCAGTACTTC
.	.	TRBV7-6	TRBJ2-7	CASSLAQGYEQYF	TGTGCCAGCAGCTTAGCGCAGGGGTACGAGCAGTACTTC
.	once	TRBV29-1	TRBJ1-2	CSVPGSYGYTF	TGCAGCGTCCCCGGGAGCTATGGCTACACCTTC
.	.	TRBV7-6	TRBJ1-1	CASSSTFGRNTEAFF	TGTGCCAGCAGCTCCACCTTTGGCAGGAACACTGAAGCTTTCTTT
.	.	TRBV5-4	TRBJ1-4	CASSLSGNEKLFF	TGTGCCAGCAGCTTATCGGGGAATGAAAAACTGTTTTTT
TRBD2	.	TRBV9	TRBJ2-7	CASSGSGSEYEQYF	TGTGCCAGCAGCGGTAGCGGGAGTGAGTACGAGCAGTACTTC
.	.	TRBV6-2/TRBV6-3	TRBJ2-7	CASSPTDVNEQYF	TGTGCCAGCAGTCCGACGGACGTGAACGAGCAGTACTTC
.	.	TRBV24-1	TRBJ2-1	CATSDPRGNEQFF	TGTGCCACCAGTGACCCACGGGGAAATGAGCAGTTCTTC
TRBD2	.	TRBV6-1	TRBJ2-1	CASTDISGASYNEQFF	TGTGCCAGCACTGATATAAGCGGGGCTTCCTACAATGAGCAGTTCTTC
.	.	TRBV9	TRBJ2-3	CASSVETSTDTQYF	TGTGCCAGCAGCGTAGAGACCAGCACAGATACGCAGTATTTT
.	.	TRBV12-3/TRBV12-4	TRBJ1-1	CASSRTRTYTEAFF	TGTGCCAGCAGCCGAACGCGGACATACACTGAAGCTTTCTTT
.	.	TRBV9	TRBJ2-5	CASSFPSESATEETQYF	TGTGCCAGCAGCTTCCCCTCGGAGTCCGCGACCGAAGAGACCCAGTACTTC
.	.	TRBV20-1	TRBJ2-4	CSARDLNIQYF	TGCAGTGCTAGAGATCTTAACATTCAGTACTTC
.	.	TRBV3-1	TRBJ1-1	CASSPSSYTEAFF	TGTGCCAGCAGCCCTAGTTCCTACACTGAAGCTTTCTTT
.	.	TRBV19	TRBJ1-1	CASSVTKNTEAFF	TGTGCCAGTAGTGTGACAAAGAACACTGAAGCTTTCTTT
TRBD1	.	TRBV15	TRBJ1-5	CATSSHRQGYQPQHF	TGTGCCACCAGCAGCCACAGACAGGGTTATCAGCCCCAGCATTTT
TRBD1	.	TRBV4-3	TRBJ2-5	CASSQELGQGHETQYF	TGCGCCAGCAGCCAAGAACTCGGACAGGGCCACGAGACCCAGTACTTC
.	.	TRBV9	TRBJ2-5	CASSPLSGPWWTQYF	TGTGCCAGCAGCCCTCTGAGCGGCCCCTGGTGGACCCAGTACTTC
TRBD1	.	TRBV30	TRBJ1-1	CAWSVQGAHYLNTEAFF	TGTGCCTGGAGTGTACAGGGGGCGCATTATTTGAACACTGAAGCTTTCTTT
TRBD2	.	TRBV27	TRBJ2-1	CASSQAGGPSNEQFF	TGTGCCAGCAGCCAAGCGGGGGGGCCGAGCAATGAGCAGTTCTTC
TRBD2	.	TRBV7-2	TRBJ2-5	CASSLVAGGAAETQYF	TGTGCCAGCAGCTTAGTAGCGGGAGGTGCCGCGGAGACCCAGTACTTC